This T cell receptor (beta chain) was documented in a study of cytomegalovirus exposure and HLA in healthy donors. Vbeta (60) and Jbeta (13) primers were used in the PCR. Method: immunoSEQ multiplex PCR; TCRdb's copy keeps in-frame clones and lacks some. Among some 180,000 clones listed, approximately 71% were seen once. The CDR3 loop spans 15 amino acids. The V end was cut by 3 bases, the J end by 8 bases, with 14 bases between. The V gene's germline CDR1 is MNHEY and CDR2 SVGAGI. The specimen was PBMCs. The clonotype was recovered from a woman under 30 in good health and CMV-seropositive. This rearrangement joins TRBV6-5 to TRBJ1-6; D may be TRBD1 (5 bases). CDR3 region: CASSYESGLYSPLHF. The DNA of the CDR3 is TGTGCCAGCAGTTATGAGTCAGGGCTATATTCACCCCTCCACTTT.